This entry is about one T cell receptor beta chain. Its target is unknown. This CDR3 has 12 residues. Trimming removed 0 bases from V and 10 bases from J; junction bases left unmatched: 1. Germline assignment: CDR1 SGHNT and CDR2 YYREEE (reference sequence). TCRdb reprocessed the reads with MiXCR, giving one entry per CDR3 protein. The profile shows some 700,000 distinct CDR3 sequences, about 33% of them singletons. The sample is drawn from a study of T cell repertoires in cytomegalovirus infection. About the research overall: Recently identified HLA-C-restricted CMV epitopes were among the peptides used. A matching HLA type, together with CMV infection, was signaled by public TCR beta signatures. Study-wide results and limits: Summed frequency of shared TCR beta families picked out CMV carriers who also had the relevant HLA. Ex vivo responses were dominated by HLA-C-restricted CMV-specific TCR beta clonotypes.

The sequencing used cultured PBMCs, collected from culture after CMV antigen stimulation. This chain joins TRBV5-4 and TRBJ2-4, with 7 positions matching TRBD2. The receptor's source is a human donor in good health (CMV status not recorded). Some clones in this sample may be carry-over from other donors' samples. As DNA, the CDR3 is TGTGCCAGCAGCTTGGGGGAGGGGATTCAGTACTTC. It is translated as CASSLGEGIQYF.